This T cell receptor (beta chain) is drawn from a study of T cell repertoires in aging, cancer and after chemotherapy. Overall study results and limits: Compared with age-matched healthy donors, untreated hematological or solid cancer patients showed higher blood TCR clonality.

This clonotype has just a few counts. What it binds is unknown. Rearranged V-D-J TRB sequences were amplified with a mixed TRB-A/B primer pool. From the multiplex PCR reads, TCRdb called clonotypes with MiXCR, one entry per CDR3 protein. The table shows 4,500 to 5,000 distinct CDR3 sequences, with about 34% occurring only once. Amplification of TCR beta used genomic DNA extracted from peripheral blood. The ends lost 6 bases at V and 1 base at J; junction bases unmatched: 3. CDR1 and CDR2 (germline): LNHDA, SQIVND (reference sequence). The CDR3 spans 16 residues. The rearrangement joins TRBV19 to TRBJ1-6, with 10 nucleotides matching TRBD1. This clonotype originated in a human donor with a blood cancer. The source material was blood. The CDR3 spells CASRRDRGSYNSPLHF. Here the CDR3 DNA reads TGTGCCAGTAGGAGGGACAGGGGATCCTATAATTCACCCCTCCACTTT. The whole variable domain, remainder taken from reference TRBV19 and TRBJ1-6, is DGGITQSPKYLFRKEGQNVTLSCEQNLNHDAMYWYRQDPGQGLRLIYYSQIVNDFQKGDIAEGYSVSREKKESFPLTVTSAQKNPTAFYLCASRRDRGSYNSPLHFGNGTRLTVT.